These T cell receptor beta chains were read from a single sample in a study of regulatory T cells in long-lasting Graves disease. TCRdb used MiXCR to reprocess the multiplex PCR reads, holding one entry per CDR3 protein. Here the sample spans 520,000 or so distinct CDR3 sequences, around 12% being singletons. This sample also belongs to another study, concerning T cells in Graves' hyperthyroidism and ophthalmopathy.

Source: peripheral blood mononuclear cells (PBMCs), taken at new diagnosis, from a patient treated with antithyroid drugs. Every receptor here comes from a woman in her 30s with Graves disease. Each CDR3 is given with its conserved first and last residue. A D gene is named only where the DNA matches it firmly. Only part of the rows carry a size: once, few, many, or a class if the clone is expanded.

TRBV28	many	TRBD1	TRBJ2-7	13	TGTGCCAGCAGACACCGGGACAGTTACGAGCAGTACTTC	CASRHRDSYEQYF
TRBV19	many	-	TRBJ2-7	13	TGTGCCAGTAATTCCTTAGCCGACTCCGAGCAGTACTTC	CASNSLADSEQYF
TRBV30	many	-	TRBJ2-5	13	TGTGCCTGGAGACCCCAGGGTCAAGAGACCCAGTACTTC	CAWRPQGQETQYF
TRBV5-1	many	TRBD2	TRBJ2-1	15	TGCGCCAGCAGCGCAGGACTAGCGGGGAACAATGAGCAGTTCTTC	CASSAGLAGNNEQFF
TRBV27	-	-	TRBJ1-2	15	TGTGCCAGCAGTGCGAACCGGGACCCGTACCCTGTATTCACCTTC	CASSANRDPYPVFTF
TRBV5-8	many	-	TRBJ2-3	15	TGTGCCAGCAGCTTGCGCGGGGGCGCGTCAGATACGCAGTATTTT	CASSLRGGASDTQYF
TRBV2	many	TRBD1	TRBJ1-2	17	TGTGCCAGCAGTGAAGGTCGGACAGGGAATTTGGTCAATGGCTACACCTTC	CASSEGRTGNLVNGYTF
TRBV18	many	-	TRBJ2-5	13	TGTGCCAGCTCACCTATCCTCCAAGAGACCCAGTACTTC	CASSPILQETQYF
TRBV11-2	many	-	TRBJ1-5	14	TGTGCCAGCAGCTTAGGGGACGGTGGTCAGCCCCAGCATTTT	CASSLGDGGQPQHF
TRBV6-2/TRBV6-3	few	TRBD1	TRBJ2-7	13	TGTGCCAGCAGTGAAAGGGACAGCTTGCAGCAGTACTTC	CASSERDSLQQYF
TRBV14	-	TRBD1	TRBJ2-7	16	TGTGCCAGCAGCCGAGCAGGGGGCGCGTCCTCCTACGAGCAGTACTTC	CASSRAGGASSYEQYF
TRBV19	-	TRBD2	TRBJ2-1	17	TGTGCCAGTAGTGTCCTACTAGCGGGACTGCGATACAATGAGCAGTTCTTC	CASSVLLAGLRYNEQFF
TRBV18	many	-	TRBJ1-1	13	TGTGCCAGCTCACCACCCGACGGGGCCCAAGCTTTCTTT	CASSPPDGAQAFF
TRBV6-2/TRBV6-3	many	-	TRBJ1-1	16	TGTGCCAGCAGACCCCGCCGCGGGGCGGTGAACACTGAAGCTTTCTTT	CASRPRRGAVNTEAFF
TRBV28	many	-	TRBJ1-5	14	TGTGCCAGCAGAACGGGACGGAGCAATCAGCCCCAGCATTTT	CASRTGRSNQPQHF
TRBV20-1	few	-	TRBJ2-1	12	TGCAGTGCTAGACTTAGCGGACCCGAGCAGTTCTTC	CSARLSGPEQFF
TRBV10-2	many	TRBD1	TRBJ2-1	17	TGCGCCAGCAGTGGGGGAGCAGGGGGAGAAGTGTTTTGGAGGCAGTTCTTC	CASSGGAGGEVFWRQFF
TRBV29-1	few	-	TRBJ1-2	8	TGCAGCGTTGGTCGGTACACCTTC	CSVGRYTF
TRBV29-1	-	TRBD1	TRBJ1-2	14	TGCAGCGTCCCAAGGACAGGGTTTAAAGATGGCTACACCTTC	CSVPRTGFKDGYTF
TRBV7-9	-	TRBD1	TRBJ2-2	16	TGTGCCAGCAGCCCGACCGGGACAGTCAACACCGGGGAGCTGTTTTTT	CASSPTGTVNTGELFF
TRBV3-1	-	TRBD2	TRBJ2-3	17	TGTGCCAGCAGCGACGAGAGGCGGGAGAAAGGCACAGATACGCAGTATTTT	CASSDERREKGTDTQYF
TRBV15	-	-	TRBJ1-2	12	TGTGCCACCTCCGGGGCTAACTATGGCTACACCTTC	CATSGANYGYTF
TRBV28	many	TRBD1	TRBJ2-1	16	TGTGCCAGCAGAGAGAACAGGGGGAGTTCCTACAATGAGCAGTTCTTC	CASRENRGSSYNEQFF
TRBV6-1	few	-	TRBJ2-3	14	TGTGCCAGCGGGGTTGGGGTGAGCACAGATACGCAGTATTTT	CASGVGVSTDTQYF
TRBV20-1	-	TRBD2	TRBJ2-3	15	TGCAGTACTAGTTGGAGTAGCGGGTTCACAGATACGCAGTATTTT	CSTSWSSGFTDTQYF
TRBV5-1	many	-	TRBJ2-3	16	TGCGCCGGCAGGGGGCCTTTGGCGGGAGCCCCAGATACGCAGTATTTT	CAGRGPLAGAPDTQYF
TRBV28	few	TRBD2	TRBJ2-1	16	TGTGCCAGCAGTGGAGCTCTAGCGGACCACTACAATGAGCAGTTCTTC	CASSGALADHYNEQFF
TRBV6-1	many	TRBD2	TRBJ2-7	14	TGTGCCAGCAGTAAGCGGGAGGGGTCTGACGAGCAGTACTTC	CASSKREGSDEQYF
TRBV28	many	-	TRBJ2-1	19	TGTGCCAGCAGTTTATTCCAAACCGGGGGCCGATTCTCCTACAATGAGCAGTTCTTC	CASSLFQTGGRFSYNEQFF
TRBV10-3	many	-	TRBJ2-7	12	TGTGCCATCTCGGACGATCAATACGAGCAGTACTTC	CAISDDQYEQYF
TRBV11-2	many	-	TRBJ2-7	17	TGTGCCAGCAGCTTAGGGCCGTTTGTAGGGATAAACTACGAGCAGTACTTC	CASSLGPFVGINYEQYF
TRBV20-1	-	-	TRBJ2-7	13	TGCAGTGCTCGCCGGGATTTCGCGTACGAGCAGTACTTC	CSARRDFAYEQYF
TRBV9	many	TRBD2	TRBJ2-1	16	TGTGCCAGCAGCGGACCGACTAGCCATTCTTACAATGAGCAGTTCTTC	CASSGPTSHSYNEQFF
TRBV7-2	many	-	TRBJ1-4	15	TGTGCCAGCAGCCTGCAAAGTCCCTCGGCAGCAAAACTGTTTTTT	CASSLQSPSAAKLFF
TRBV13	many	-	TRBJ1-2	16	TGTGCCAGCAGCTTAGGGAGTTCGGCCGTCAGCTATGGCTACACCTTC	CASSLGSSAVSYGYTF
TRBV11-3	many	TRBD2	TRBJ2-1	17	TGTGCCAGCAGCTCTGGCTTCTTGAGCGGGAGTATTAATGAGCAGTTCTTC	CASSSGFLSGSINEQFF
TRBV5-5	few	TRBD1	TRBJ2-7	15	TGTGCCAGCAGCCGAGCCGGGACAGGGATCCACGAGCAGTACTTC	CASSRAGTGIHEQYF
TRBV27	many	-	TRBJ2-7	15	TGTGCCAGCAGTTTGCGGGGGGACAGCGCCTACGAGCAGTACTTC	CASSLRGDSAYEQYF
TRBV5-1	few	-	TRBJ2-7	16	TGCGCCAGCAGCCCTGATCCCTTGACAGACTCCTACGAGCAGTACTTC	CASSPDPLTDSYEQYF
TRBV18	many	-	TRBJ1-3	14	TGTGCCAGCTCACCTTCGGGACATGGGGACACCATATATTTT	CASSPSGHGDTIYF
TRBV6-2/TRBV6-3	few	TRBD1	TRBJ2-1	15	TGTGCCAGCAATGAGGACAGGAGCTCCTACAATGAGCAGTTCTTC	CASNEDRSSYNEQFF
TRBV6-1	many	TRBD2	TRBJ2-7	13	TGTGCCAGTAGACTAGCGGGAGGAGACGAGCAGTACTTC	CASRLAGGDEQYF